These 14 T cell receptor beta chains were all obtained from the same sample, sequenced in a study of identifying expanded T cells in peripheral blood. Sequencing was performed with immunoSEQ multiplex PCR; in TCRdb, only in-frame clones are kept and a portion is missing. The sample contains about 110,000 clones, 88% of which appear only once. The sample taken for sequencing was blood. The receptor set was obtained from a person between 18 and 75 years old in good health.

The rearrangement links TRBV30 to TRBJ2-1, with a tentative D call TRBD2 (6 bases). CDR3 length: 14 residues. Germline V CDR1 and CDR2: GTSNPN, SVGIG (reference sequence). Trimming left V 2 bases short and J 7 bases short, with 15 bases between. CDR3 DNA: TGTGCCTGGAGTCAGGGACTGGGTGGGAATGAGCAGTTCTTC. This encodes CAWSQGLGGNEQFF.

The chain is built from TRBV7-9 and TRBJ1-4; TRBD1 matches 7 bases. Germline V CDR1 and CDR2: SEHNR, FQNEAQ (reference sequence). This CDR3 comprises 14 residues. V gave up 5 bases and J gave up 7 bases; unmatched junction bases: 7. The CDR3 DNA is TGTGCCAGCAGCCTCGGGCAGGGGGTTGAAAAACTGTTTTTT. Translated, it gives CASSLGQGVEKLFF.

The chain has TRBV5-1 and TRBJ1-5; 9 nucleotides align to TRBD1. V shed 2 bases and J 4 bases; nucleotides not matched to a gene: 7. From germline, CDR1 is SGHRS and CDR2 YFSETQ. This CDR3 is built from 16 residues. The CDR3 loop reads CASSFSPGTGNQPQHF. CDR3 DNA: TGCGCCAGCAGCTTCTCTCCCGGGACAGGGAATCAGCCCCAGCATTTT.

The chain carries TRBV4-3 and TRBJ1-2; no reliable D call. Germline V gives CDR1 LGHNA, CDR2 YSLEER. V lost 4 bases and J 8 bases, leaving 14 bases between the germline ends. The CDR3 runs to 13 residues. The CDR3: CASSPAEFRGYTF. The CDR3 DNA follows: TGCGCCAGCAGCCCCGCTGAGTTCCGCGGCTACACCTTC.

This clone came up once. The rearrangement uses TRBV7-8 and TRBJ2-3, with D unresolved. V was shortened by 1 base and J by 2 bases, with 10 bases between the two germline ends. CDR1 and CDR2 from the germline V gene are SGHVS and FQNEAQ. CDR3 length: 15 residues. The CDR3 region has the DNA TGTGCCAGCAGCTTAGATATGATTAACACAGATACGCAGTATTTT. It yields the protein CASSLDMINTDTQYF. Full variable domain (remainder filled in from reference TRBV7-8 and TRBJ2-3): GAGVSQSPRYKVAKRGQDVALRCDPISGHVSLFWYQQALGQGPEFLTYFQNEAQLDKSGLPSDRFFAERPEGSVSTLKIQRTQQEDSAVYLCASSLDMINTDTQYFGPGTRLTVL.

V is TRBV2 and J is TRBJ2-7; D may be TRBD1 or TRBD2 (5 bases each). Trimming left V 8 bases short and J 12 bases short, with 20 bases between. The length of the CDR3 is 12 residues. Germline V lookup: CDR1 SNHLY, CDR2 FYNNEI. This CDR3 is CASGDDPGRRYF. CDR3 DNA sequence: TGTGCCAGCGGGGATGATCCGGGACGGAGGTACTTC.

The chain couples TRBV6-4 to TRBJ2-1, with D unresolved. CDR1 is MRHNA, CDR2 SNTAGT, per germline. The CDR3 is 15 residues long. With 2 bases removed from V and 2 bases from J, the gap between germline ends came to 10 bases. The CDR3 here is CASSDDPGPYNEQFF. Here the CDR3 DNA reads TGTGCCAGCAGTGACGACCCCGGCCCCTACAATGAGCAGTTCTTC.

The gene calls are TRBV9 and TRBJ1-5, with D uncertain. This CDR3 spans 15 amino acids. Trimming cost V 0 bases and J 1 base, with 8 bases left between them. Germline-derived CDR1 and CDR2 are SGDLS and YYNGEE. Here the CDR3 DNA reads TGTGCCAGCAGCGTAGCTGGAAGAAGCAATCAGCCCCAGCATTTT. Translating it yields CASSVAGRSNQPQHF.

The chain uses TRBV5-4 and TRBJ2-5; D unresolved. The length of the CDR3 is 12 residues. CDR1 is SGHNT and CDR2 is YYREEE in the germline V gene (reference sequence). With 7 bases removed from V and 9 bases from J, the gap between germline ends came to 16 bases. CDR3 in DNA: TGTGCCAGCTCGGCTCCGGCAGATCCCCAGTACTTC. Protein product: CASSAPADPQYF. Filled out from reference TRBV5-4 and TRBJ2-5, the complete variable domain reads ETGVTQSPTHLIKTRGQQVTLRCSSQSGHNTVSWYQQALGQGPQFIFQYYREEENGRGNFPPRFSGLQFPNYSSELNVNALELDDSALYLCASSAPADPQYFGPGTRLLVL.

The CDR3 here is CASSPRGQGPPLHF. The CDR3 nucleotides read TGTGCCAGCAGCCCAAGAGGGCAGGGCCCACCCCTCCACTTT. V is TRBV9 and J is TRBJ1-6; perhaps TRBD1 as D (5 bases). V lost 4 bases, J lost 11 bases, and 16 bases lay in between. CDR1 SGDLS and CDR2 YYNGEE come from the germline V gene. There are 14 residues in the CDR3. The entire variable domain, with the rest obtained from reference TRBV9 and TRBJ1-6, is as follows: DSGVTQTPKHLITATGQRVTLRCSPRSGDLSVYWYQQSLDQGLQFLIQYYNGEERAKGNILERFSAQQFPDLHSELNLSSLELGDSALYFCASSPRGQGPPLHFGNGTRLTVT.

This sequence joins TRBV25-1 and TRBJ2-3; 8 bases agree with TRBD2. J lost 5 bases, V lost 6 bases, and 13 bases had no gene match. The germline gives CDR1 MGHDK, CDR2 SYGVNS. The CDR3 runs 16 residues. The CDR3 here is CASSYLTSGGGDTQYF. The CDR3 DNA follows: TGTGCCAGCAGCTATCTCACTAGCGGAGGTGGAGATACGCAGTATTTT.

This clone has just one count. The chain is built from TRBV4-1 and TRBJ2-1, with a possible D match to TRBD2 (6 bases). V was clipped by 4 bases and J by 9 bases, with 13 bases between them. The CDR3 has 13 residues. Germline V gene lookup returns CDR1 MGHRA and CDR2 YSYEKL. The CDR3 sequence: CASSPGVGGEQFF. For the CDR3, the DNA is TGCGCCAGCAGCCCGGGGGTGGGGGGTGAGCAGTTCTTC.

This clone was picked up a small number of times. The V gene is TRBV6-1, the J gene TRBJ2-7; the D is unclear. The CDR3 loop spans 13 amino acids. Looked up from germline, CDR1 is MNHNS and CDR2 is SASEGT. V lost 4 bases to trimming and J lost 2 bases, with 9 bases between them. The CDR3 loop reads CASSAIEPYEQYF. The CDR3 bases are TGTGCCAGCAGTGCCATAGAACCCTACGAGCAGTACTTC.

CDR3: CASSLEGFLEAFF. CDR3 in DNA: TGCGCCAGCAGCTTGGAAGGGTTCCTTGAAGCTTTCTTT. The J gene is TRBJ1-1, the V gene TRBV5-1, with D unresolved. CDR1 is SGHRS, CDR2 YFSETQ, per germline. The CDR3 extends over 13 amino acids. With 0 bases removed from V and 7 bases from J, the gap between germline ends came to 10 bases.